This paragraph reports one T cell receptor (beta chain). Its antigen is undetermined. The data stem from a study of pediatric ulcerative colitis. Whole-study context: Most patients had pancolitis, and two had left-sided colitis.

During colonoscopy, one to two rectal pinch biopsies were collected. Germline loops: CDR1 SGHRS, CDR2 YFSETQ. The ends were cut back, 4 bases at V and 2 bases at J, with 9 bases in the middle. The CDR3 is 13 amino acids. Up to 500,000 reads were sequenced per sample. The protocol was immunoSEQ multiplex PCR, while the TCRdb copy is restricted to in-frame clones and leaves out a portion. The data contain 35,000 to 45,000 clones, 75% of them singletons. Findings of the study overall: Some T cells in rectal biopsies may come from blood, especially with overt colitis.

Sequenced input: gut tissue. The genes are TRBV5-1 and TRBJ2-5; D uncertain. The clonotype originates from a boy aged 5-17 years with severe ulcerative colitis. The CDR3 coding sequence is TGCGCCAGCAGCGCCCAACATCAAGAGACCCAGTACTTC. Translation gives CASSAQHQETQYF.